The 16 T cell receptor beta chains given below trace back to one sample, sequenced in a study of metastatic and nonmetastatic thyroid tumors. TCRdb re-called the PCR reads via MiXCR. The sample lists approximately 9,500 clones, approximately 33% occurring once. All patients reached thyroid surgery having received no treatment beforehand. The sequenced sample was tumor tissue. The receptors were sampled from a female donor with papillary thyroid cancer or a benign thyroid nodule (not recorded which). Some clones in this sample may be carry-over from other donors' samples.

This clone was counted only a few times. The V and J genes are TRBV6-1 and TRBJ2-7; unclear D gene. V was clipped by 3 bases and J by 4 bases, with 10 bases between them. The CDR3 sequence is 13 residues long. Germline loops: CDR1 MNHNS, CDR2 SASEGT. In nucleotides, the CDR3 is TGTGCCAGCAGTGAGTGTCCCAGGTACGAGCAGTACTTC. Its protein is CASSECPRYEQYF.

In the case of this clone: One junction end disagrees with the germline gene, perhaps due to a read error. DNA for the CDR3: TGTGCCTGCAGCCGGGACATTACCTCCTACGAGCAGTACTTC. Translation gives CACSRDITSYEQYF. The chain couples TRBV7-3 to TRBJ2-7, with a possible D match to TRBD1 (6 bases). The germline CDR1 and CDR2 sequences are SGHTA and FQGTGA. The CDR3 sequence is 14 residues long.

As to this clone: At one end the junction does not follow the germline gene, possibly because of a read error. The rearrangement uses TRBV27 and TRBJ2-7; 9 nucleotides agree with TRBD2. CDR1 MNHEY and CDR2 SMNVEV come from the germline V gene (reference sequence). CDR3 length equals 21 residues. The CDR3 reads CASSSSGGKTSGYDQIYGQYF. CDR3 bases: TGTGCCAGCAGTTCATCAGGGGGAAAGACTAGCGGCTATGACCAAATTTACGGGCAGTACTTC.

J is TRBJ2-1 and V is TRBV20-1; D call uncertain. This CDR3 has 12 residues. Germline V lookup: CDR1 DFQATT, CDR2 SNEGSKA (reference sequence). The V end was cut by 7 bases, the J end by 8 bases, with 15 bases between. The CDR3 DNA follows: TGCAGTGTAGGTGTAGCTAGGGATGAGCAGTTCTTC. Translating gives CSVGVARDEQFF.

By sample share, this clone is medium-sized (0.01 to 0.1%). The rearrangement uses TRBV20-1 and TRBJ1-1; D possibly corresponds to TRBD1 (6 bases). Germline loops: CDR1 DFQATT, CDR2 SNEGSKA (reference sequence). Trimming took 6 bases from V and 4 from J, leaving 15 bases between them. This CDR3 contains 13 residues. The CDR3 DNA reads as TGCAGTGCCAACACAGGGCTGACCACTGAAGCTTTCTTT. It specifies CSANTGLTTEAFF.

In the case of this clone: The junction differs from germline at one of its ends, possibly a read error. CDR3 nucleotide sequence: TGTGCCAGCAGCTATACAGTGGACTATGTCTACACCTTC. As protein: CASSYTVDYVYTF. The genes are TRBV7-6 and TRBJ1-2; D unresolved. The CDR3 contains 13 residues. Per the germline V gene, CDR1 is SGHVS and CDR2 is FNYEAQ. Complete variable domain (other parts from reference TRBV7-6 and TRBJ1-2): GAGVSQSPRYKVTKRGQDVALRCDPISGHVSLYWYRQALGQGPEFLTYFNYEAQQDKSGLPNDRFSAERPEGSISTLTIQRTEQRDSAMYRCASSYTVDYVYTFGSGTRLTVV.

By its share, this clone is medium-sized. The genes are TRBV19 and TRBJ2-7, with TRBD1 matching 10 bases. V lost 5 bases to trimming and J lost 2 bases; unmatched junction nucleotides: 6. Germline V lookup: CDR1 LNHDA, CDR2 SQIVND (reference sequence). This CDR3 region has 15 residues. The CDR3 nucleotides read TGTGCCAGTAGTTTTCGACAGGGGGCACCCTACGAGCAGTACTTC. It is translated as CASSFRQGAPYEQYF.

This clone was counted between two and nine times. One end of the junction is discordant with germline, which a read error may explain. V is TRBV6-6 and J is TRBJ2-7; unclear D gene. The CDR3 spans 16 residues. Germline assignment: CDR1 MNHNY and CDR2 SVGAGI (reference sequence). The CDR3: CASSYSIAGAPYEKYF. The DNA of the CDR3 is TGTGCCAGCAGTTACTCGATCGCCGGAGCACCCTACGAGAAGTACTTC.

This clone is labeled as medium-sized. V usage is TRBV9 and J usage is TRBJ2-7, with a possible D match to TRBD1 (6 bases). The CDR3 consists of 14 residues. The V and J ends lost 3 bases and 2 bases respectively, with 12 bases between them. CDR1 is SGDLS and CDR2 is YYNGEE in the germline V gene. Written as DNA, the CDR3 is TGTGCCAGCAGCGCACGGACAGAAGCCTACGAGCAGTACTTC. It codes for CASSARTEAYEQYF.

This clone was counted a few times. The CDR3 region is CASRFQYTDTQYF. Here the CDR3 DNA reads TGTGCCAGCCGATTCCAATACACAGATACGCAGTATTTT. The chain links TRBV6-1 to TRBJ2-3; D gene unclear. CDR1 and CDR2 (germline): MNHNS, SASEGT. This CDR3 region has 13 residues. Deletions cut 8 bases from V and 2 bases from J, with 11 bases between.

By share of the sample, this clone is medium-sized. This CDR3 reads CSVWARATNEKLFF. DNA for the CDR3: TGCAGCGTGTGGGCAAGGGCAACTAATGAAAAACTGTTTTTT. The V and J genes are TRBV29-1 and TRBJ1-4; D remains ambiguous. With 6 bases removed from V and 0 bases from J, the gap between germline ends came to 11 bases. Germline loops: CDR1 SQVTM, CDR2 ANQGSEA. The CDR3 covers 14 residues.

The rearrangement links TRBV4-1 to TRBJ1-4; perhaps TRBD1 as D (5 bases). V was shortened by 5 bases and J by 8 bases, with 18 bases between the two germline ends. The CDR3 consists of 15 residues. Germline assignment: CDR1 MGHRA and CDR2 YSYEKL. The CDR3 DNA is TGCGCCAGCAGCGCCAGTACCGGGACGGGCGAAAAACTGTTTTTT. Protein: CASSASTGTGEKLFF.

V and J are TRBV18 and TRBJ2-2, with a weak D call TRBD1 (5 bases). Germline V CDR1 and CDR2: KGHSH, LQKENI. V gave up 3 bases and J gave up 1 base, with 9 bases separating them. The CDR3 spans 15 residues. The DNA of the CDR3 is TGTGCCAGCTCACCGGGGCAGATGAACACCGGGGAGCTGTTTTTT. As protein: CASSPGQMNTGELFF.

This clone counts as medium-sized. The chain couples TRBV19 to TRBJ2-1, with a weak D call TRBD1 (6 bases). This CDR3 spans 13 amino acids. V gave up 5 bases and J gave up 4 bases, with 9 bases separating them. Germline V gives CDR1 LNHDA, CDR2 SQIVND (reference sequence). CDR3 loop: CASSPTGYNEQFF. CDR3 bases: TGTGCCAGTAGTCCGACAGGTTACAATGAGCAGTTCTTC.

At least ten counts were recorded for this clone. V gene TRBV7-9 combines with J gene TRBJ2-2, with unresolved D. V lost 5 bases and J lost 1, with 11 bases in between. This CDR3 is built from 15 residues. Per germline, CDR1 SEHNR and CDR2 FQNEAQ (reference sequence). CDR3 DNA sequence: TGTGCCAGCAGCCCCAGGACCGGGAACACCGGGGAGCTGTTTTTT. The encoded protein is CASSPRTGNTGELFF. Together with reference TRBV7-9 and TRBJ2-2, the CDR3 gives the full variable domain: DTGVSQNPRHKITKRGQNVTFRCDPISEHNRLYWYRQTLGQGPEFLTYFQNEAQLEKSRLLSDRFSAERPKGSFSTLEIQRTEQGDSAMYLCASSPRTGNTGELFFGEGSRLTVL.

V gene TRBV20-1 combines with J gene TRBJ1-2; tentatively, D is TRBD1 (5 bases). In germline, CDR1 is DFQATT, CDR2 SNEGSKA (reference sequence). There are 15 residues in the CDR3. V dropped 1 base and J dropped 0 bases, with 12 bases sitting between them. The CDR3 reads CSARVPVGANYGYTF. The CDR3 region has the DNA TGCAGTGCTAGAGTCCCGGTGGGGGCTAACTATGGCTACACCTTC.